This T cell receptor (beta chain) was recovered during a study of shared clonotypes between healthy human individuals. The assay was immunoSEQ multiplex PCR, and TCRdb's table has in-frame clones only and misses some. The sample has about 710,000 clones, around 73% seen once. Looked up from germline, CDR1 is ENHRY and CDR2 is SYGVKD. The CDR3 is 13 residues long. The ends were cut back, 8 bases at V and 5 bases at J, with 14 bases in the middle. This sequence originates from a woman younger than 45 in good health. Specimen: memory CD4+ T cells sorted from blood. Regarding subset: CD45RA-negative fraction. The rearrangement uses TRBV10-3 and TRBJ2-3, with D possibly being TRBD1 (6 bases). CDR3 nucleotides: TGTGCCATCTGGGGGAAAGGGGGAGATACGCAGTATTTT. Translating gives CAIWGKGGDTQYF.